This is a list of T cell receptor beta chains from one sample in a study of regulatory T cells in long-lasting Graves disease. TCRdb re-analysed the multiplex PCR reads in MiXCR, keeping a single row per CDR3 protein. Of approximately 270,000 distinct CDR3 sequences in the sample, 15% to 20% are singletons; the top ten hold 12% to 15%. These sequences were also reported in another study, on T cells in Graves' hyperthyroidism and ophthalmopathy.

This material consisted of peripheral blood mononuclear cells (PBMCs), taken at new diagnosis, from a patient treated with antithyroid drugs. The source is a woman aged 25-40 years with Graves disease. Each CDR3 is given with its conserved first and last residue. A D gene is named only where the DNA matches it firmly. Rows may omit the clone size; those that give it use once, few, many or a size class.

>TRBJ1-1|-|many|TRBV11-2
CASSTAGLAFF
TGTGCCAGCAGCACTGCAGGGTTGGCTTTCTTT
>TRBJ2-7|TRBD2|-|TRBV2
CASSFSGRNYEQYF
TGTGCCAGCAGTTTTAGCGGGAGGAACTACGAGCAGTACTTC
>TRBJ1-5|-|many|TRBV12-3/TRBV12-4
CASSLETDNQPQHF
TGTGCCAGCAGTTTAGAGACAGACAATCAGCCCCAGCATTTT
>TRBJ1-5|TRBD1|-|TRBV12-3/TRBV12-4
CASSSGGGNQPQHF
TGTGCCAGCAGTTCAGGGGGCGGTAATCAGCCCCAGCATTTT
>TRBJ2-4|TRBD2|many|TRBV3-1
CASSPSSHTGGLNIQYF
TGTGCCAGCAGCCCCTCGAGTCATACGGGGGGGCTGAACATTCAGTACTTC
>TRBJ1-1|TRBD1|many|TRBV20-1
CSASLTDRAKAFF
TGCAGTGCTTCACTTACGGACAGGGCTAAAGCTTTCTTT
>TRBJ1-6|-|-|TRBV12-3/TRBV12-4
CASSLGGRYSPLHF
TGTGCCAGCAGTTTAGGAGGCAGGTATTCACCCCTCCACTTT
>TRBJ2-5|-|many|TRBV20-1
CSARSQEETQYF
TGCAGTGCTAGAAGTCAGGAAGAGACCCAGTACTTC
>TRBJ1-1|TRBD1|many|TRBV20-1
CSSRTGGLWTEAFF
TGCAGTAGTAGGACAGGGGGGTTGTGGACTGAAGCTTTCTTT
>TRBJ1-1|-|many|TRBV11-2
CASSLVGRGKNTEAFF
TGTGCCAGCAGCTTAGTCGGCAGGGGTAAGAACACTGAAGCTTTCTTT
>TRBJ1-1|-|many|TRBV27
CASSLEGVLPNTEAFF
TGTGCCAGCAGTTTAGAAGGGGTTCTTCCGAACACTGAAGCTTTCTTT
>TRBJ2-3|-|-|TRBV20-1
CSARGFSGTSHTDTQYF
TGCAGTGCTAGAGGATTCTCGGGGACCTCGCACACAGATACGCAGTATTTT
>TRBJ1-1|-|many|TRBV9
CASSVDPGMTEAFF
TGTGCCAGCAGCGTCGACCCAGGTATGACTGAAGCTTTCTTT
>TRBJ2-7|-|many|TRBV4-1
CASSQDFGGETYEQYF
TGCGCCAGCAGCCAAGATTTTGGTGGGGAAACCTACGAGCAGTACTTC
>TRBJ2-7|TRBD2|many|TRBV7-2
CASSLGGGGGHYEQYF
TGTGCCAGCAGCTTAGGCGGCGGGGGGGGACACTACGAGCAGTACTTC
>TRBJ1-1|-|-|TRBV7-8
CASSSRQDNTEAFF
TGTGCCAGCAGCTCCCGACAGGACAACACTGAAGCTTTCTTT
>TRBJ2-3|-|-|TRBV3-1
CASSQGILGDTQYF
TGTGCCAGCAGCCAAGGGATTTTGGGAGATACGCAGTATTTT
>TRBJ1-6|-|few|TRBV19
CASRLKLGLDSPLHF
TGTGCCAGTAGACTAAAATTGGGGCTAGACTCACCCCTCCACTTT
>TRBJ1-5|TRBD1|many|TRBV20-1
CSATAGTGFDQPQHF
TGCAGTGCTACCGCAGGGACAGGGTTCGATCAGCCCCAGCATTTT
>TRBJ1-2|-|-|TRBV20-1
CSAGGGADYGYTF
TGCAGTGCCGGAGGGGGGGCAGATTATGGCTACACCTTC
>TRBJ1-4|-|many|TRBV5-5
CASSHPTLMGGPEFREKLFF
TGTGCCAGCAGCCATCCCACACTGATGGGGGGCCCGGAATTTCGAGAAAAACTGTTTTTT
>TRBJ1-3|-|many|TRBV13
CASSSGEAGNTIYF
TGTGCCAGCAGCTCGGGGGAAGCGGGAAACACCATATATTTT
>TRBJ1-1|-|-|TRBV6-1
CASRLAGGNTEAFF
TGTGCCAGCAGATTAGCGGGGGGGAACACTGAAGCTTTCTTT
>TRBJ2-7|-|-|TRBV5-6
CASSSRWNEQYF
TGTGCCAGCAGCTCACGCTGGAACGAGCAGTACTTC
>TRBJ1-3|-|few|TRBV18
CASSPQVGPSGNTIYF
TGTGCCAGCTCACCACAGGTCGGACCGTCTGGAAACACCATATATTTT
>TRBJ2-1|TRBD2|many|TRBV4-2
CASSLIAGANNEQFF
TGTGCCAGCAGCCTAATAGCGGGGGCTAACAATGAGCAGTTCTTC
>TRBJ1-1|-|many|TRBV20-1
CSADQPDEAFF
TGCAGTGCTGACCAGCCTGATGAAGCTTTCTTT
>TRBJ2-5|-|many|TRBV4-1
CASSPRQNTPQETQYF
TGCGCCAGCAGCCCGCGACAGAATACTCCCCAAGAGACCCAGTACTTC
>TRBJ1-6|-|many|TRBV6-1
CASSGDPGNSPLHF
TGTGCCTCCTCAGGGGACCCGGGGAATTCACCCCTCCACTTT
>TRBJ2-6|TRBD1|few|TRBV29-1
CSVDLPGQGANGANVLTF
TGCAGCGTTGACCTCCCGGGACAGGGGGCTAACGGGGCCAACGTCCTGACTTTC
>TRBJ1-5|-|many|TRBV6-2/TRBV6-3
CASRAGGDGGQPQHF
TGTGCCAGCAGGGCAGGCGGAGACGGGGGTCAGCCCCAGCATTTT
>TRBJ2-1|TRBD1|-|TRBV2
CASSTMGQGNEQFF
TGTGCCAGCAGTACCATGGGACAGGGCAATGAGCAGTTCTTC
>TRBJ2-7|TRBD1|many|TRBV24-1
CHRNRGYEQYF
TGTCACAGGAACAGGGGGTACGAGCAGTACTTC
>TRBJ2-3|TRBD1|many|TRBV4-1
CASSPRQGASTDTQYF
TGCGCCAGCAGCCCCAGACAGGGGGCTAGCACAGATACGCAGTATTTT
>TRBJ1-2|-|many|TRBV29-1
CSVEGYAPYGYTF
TGCAGCGTTGAAGGTTACGCCCCTTATGGCTACACCTTC
>TRBJ1-1|TRBD1|many|TRBV5-1
CASGTGGNTEAFF
TGCGCCAGCGGGACAGGGGGAAACACTGAAGCTTTCTTT
>TRBJ1-1|TRBD1|-|TRBV20-1
CSASGWQGVGNTEAFF
TGCAGTGCTAGTGGCTGGCAGGGGGTAGGGAACACTGAAGCTTTCTTT
>TRBJ1-5|-|many|TRBV6-2/TRBV6-3
CASSEIPGISNQPQHF
TGTGCCAGCAGTGAGATTCCAGGGATTAGCAATCAGCCCCAGCATTTT
>TRBJ1-2|-|many|TRBV5-5
CASSGTHYGYTF
TGTGCCAGCAGTGGGACCCACTATGGCTACACCTTC
>TRBJ2-2|-|few|TRBV12-3/TRBV12-4
CASRDRTTGELFF
TGTGCCAGCAGGGACAGAACGACCGGGGAGCTGTTTTTT
>TRBJ1-1|TRBD1|many|TRBV13
CASSVGQGAMNTEAFF
TGTGCCAGCAGCGTAGGACAGGGTGCTATGAACACTGAAGCTTTCTTT
>TRBJ2-5|TRBD2|-|TRBV20-1
CSARAVSGGPQETQYF
TGCAGTGCTAGAGCTGTTAGCGGGGGGCCCCAAGAGACCCAGTACTTC